One sample yielded the 17 T cell receptor beta chains listed below, sequenced in a study of shared clonotypes between healthy human individuals. Data came from immunoSEQ multiplex PCR; TCRdb stores just in-frame clones and leaves some out. The table records about 2 million clones, over 85% of them present only once. Naive CD8 cells lacked CD45RO, underwent positive selection for CCR7 and left out terminally differentiated effector memory CD45RA+ cells. Sequencing was done on a sample of naive CD8+ T cells sorted from blood. These receptors came from a man aged 18 to 35 in good health.

The gene calls are TRBV27 and TRBJ2-7, with 7 bases identical to TRBD1. V shed 5 bases and J 0 bases; nucleotides not matched to a gene: 22. CDR1 and CDR2 (germline): MNHEY, SMNVEV (reference sequence). This CDR3 has 20 amino acids. The DNA of the CDR3 is TGTGCCAGCAGTCTCCCCCGCACTGGAGCAGACAGGGCGAGCTCCTACGAGCAGTACTTC. This sequence encodes CASSLPRTGADRASSYEQYF.

A note on this clone: Other DNA sequences in this specimen translate into the identical CDR3. The chain couples TRBV27 to TRBJ1-6, with 8 positions matching TRBD1. Germline CDR1 MNHEY, CDR2 SMNVEV (reference sequence). The length of the CDR3 is 16 residues. V trimming: 5 bases; J trimming: 4 bases; junction bases outside the gene matches: 7. The CDR3 region is CASSPSTGEYNSPLHF. CDR3 nucleotides: TGTGCCAGCAGTCCCTCGACAGGGGAGTATAATTCACCCCTCCACTTT.

The chain has TRBV7-8 and TRBJ2-7, with 8 bases identical to TRBD1. The length of the CDR3 is 15 residues. The trim removed 5 bases at V and 2 bases at J, leaving 8 bases unmatched. The germline CDR1 and CDR2 sequences are SGHVS and FQNEAQ. The CDR3 protein is CASSPETGVPYEQYF. The DNA of the CDR3 is TGTGCCAGCAGCCCAGAGACAGGGGTACCCTACGAGCAGTACTTC.

Comment on this clone: The same CDR3 arises from other DNA sequences in this sample as well. The rearrangement links TRBV9 to TRBJ2-7; D possibly corresponds to TRBD2 (6 bases). Between the trimmed V and J ends, which lost 0 bases and 3 bases, there was a span of 10 bases. Germline V CDR1 and CDR2: SGDLS, YYNGEE. The CDR3 covers 14 residues. CDR3 loop: CASSVAGTDYEQYF. The CDR3 coding sequence is TGTGCCAGCAGCGTAGCCGGGACTGACTACGAGCAGTACTTC.

The CDR3 DNA reads as TGTGCCATCAGCCGCGTTGAGGGGGCGAGGGAGCAGTACTTC. Protein product: CAISRVEGAREQYF. The chain carries TRBV10-3 and TRBJ2-7, with 7 bases matching TRBD1. Germline values: CDR1 ENHRY, CDR2 SYGVKD. The CDR3 is 14 residues long. The junction had 12 bases not matched to a gene; V was cut back by 6 bases and J by 7 bases.

This clone is a singleton in its sample. This chain joins TRBV19 and TRBJ2-7; possible D gene TRBD2, 5 bases. Germline lookup yields CDR1 LNHDA and CDR2 SQIVND (reference sequence). The V and J ends lost 4 bases and 3 bases respectively, with 10 bases between them. There are 13 residues in the CDR3. CDR3 sequence reads: CASSTRGYYEQYF. CDR3 in DNA: TGTGCCAGTAGTACACGCGGGTACTACGAGCAGTACTTC.

Remarks on this clone: Different DNA sequences within this sample yield the same CDR3. The rearrangement uses TRBV27 and TRBJ2-7; D unclear. CDR1 is MNHEY, CDR2 SMNVEV, per germline (reference sequence). V was shortened by 3 bases and J by 0 bases, with 9 bases between the two germline ends. This CDR3 comprises 14 residues. CDR3 in amino acids: CASSFGSSSYEQYF. CDR3 bases: TGTGCCAGCAGTTTTGGGTCTAGCTCCTACGAGCAGTACTTC.

J is TRBJ2-3 and V is TRBV9; D call uncertain. The CDR3 consists of 13 residues. CDR1 and CDR2 (germline): SGDLS, YYNGEE. V was clipped by 3 bases and J by 1 base, with 6 bases between them. The CDR3 DNA follows: TGTGCCAGCAGCGAGCGTGGCACAGATACGCAGTATTTT. Its protein product is CASSERGTDTQYF.

CDR3 coding DNA: TGTGCCAGCAGCTTAGGCCTAGGGAACACTGAAGCTTTCTTT. This translates into CASSLGLGNTEAFF. The chain combines TRBV7-9 with TRBJ1-1; no clear D. Germline assignment: CDR1 SEHNR and CDR2 FQNEAQ (reference sequence). The V and J ends lost 1 base and 1 base respectively, with 7 bases between them. The CDR3 contains 14 residues. The whole variable domain, filled in from reference TRBV7-9 and TRBJ1-1, reads DTGVSQNPRHKITKRGQNVTFRCDPISEHNRLYWYRQTLGQGPEFLTYFQNEAQLEKSRLLSDRFSAERPKGSFSTLEIQRTEQGDSAMYLCASSLGLGNTEAFFGQGTRLTVV.

As regards this clone: The same CDR3 is also encoded by other DNA sequences in this sample. The chain uses TRBV27 and TRBJ2-1; D might be TRBD2 (5 bases). V was shortened by 3 bases and J by 6 bases, with 9 bases between the two germline ends. CDR1 and CDR2 (germline): MNHEY, SMNVEV (reference sequence). The CDR3 loop spans 13 amino acids. CDR3 region: CASSFTGVNEQFF. CDR3 nucleotides: TGTGCCAGCAGTTTCACCGGGGTCAATGAGCAGTTCTTC.

The rearrangement uses TRBV27 and TRBJ2-2; TRBD1 or TRBD2 may be the D gene (5 bases each). Trimming removed 4 bases at V and 4 bases at J, with 13 bases between. Germline V gene sequence: CDR1 MNHEY, CDR2 SMNVEV (reference sequence). The CDR3 totals 15 residues. This chain's CDR3 is CASSYGAGSTGELFF. The CDR3 bases are TGTGCCAGCAGTTATGGGGCAGGGAGCACCGGGGAGCTGTTTTTT.

This sequence joins TRBV13 and TRBJ2-7; D is possibly TRBD2 (6 bases). V was cut by 2 bases and J by 1 base, with 12 bases left in between. The V gene's germline CDR1 is PRHDT and CDR2 FYEKMQ (reference sequence). The CDR3 is 15 amino acids. The CDR3 DNA follows: TGTGCCAGCAGCTTACCGGGTAGCGGATCCTACGAGCAGTACTTC. It is translated as CASSLPGSGSYEQYF.

This sequence joins TRBV6-5 and TRBJ1-2, with D possibly being TRBD1 (6 bases). CDR1 is MNHEY, CDR2 SVGAGI, per germline. Deletions cut 0 bases from V and 8 bases from J, with 10 bases between. The CDR3 covers 13 residues. This CDR3 is CASSYSPTGGYTF. In DNA, the CDR3 is TGTGCCAGCAGTTACTCTCCTACAGGGGGCTACACCTTC.

The gene calls are TRBV6-1 and TRBJ2-7; D unclear. Trimming left V 1 base short and J 7 bases short, with 8 bases between. Germline CDR1 reads MNHNS; CDR2 reads SASEGT. The CDR3 consists of 12 residues. CDR3 bases: TGTGCCAGCAGTGAAGGGACGAGTGAGCAGTACTTC. It specifies CASSEGTSEQYF.

This clone was observed a single time. The gene calls are TRBV13 and TRBJ1-2; the D gene is possibly TRBD1 (6 bases). Trimming pared 1 base from V and 7 bases from J, leaving 10 bases between. The germline gives CDR1 PRHDT, CDR2 FYEKMQ (reference sequence). CDR3 length equals 13 residues. CDR3 coding DNA: TGTGCCAGCAGCTTAGACAGGGTGGGTGGCTACACCTTC. As protein: CASSLDRVGGYTF. Drawing the rest from reference TRBV13 and TRBJ1-2, the complete variable domain is AAGVIQSPRHLIKEKRETATLKCYPIPRHDTVYWYQQGPGQDPQFLISFYEKMQSDKGSIPDRFSAQQFSDYHSELNMSSLELGDSALYFCASSLDRVGGYTFGSGTRLTVV.

This chain connects TRBV29-1 to TRBJ1-1, with D uncertain. Germline V CDR1 and CDR2: SQVTM, ANQGSEA. V shed 3 bases and J shed 4 bases, with 3 bases lying between them. The CDR3 sequence is 10 residues long. The CDR3 reads CSVEGTEAFF. The CDR3 DNA is TGCAGCGTTGAGGGCACTGAAGCTTTCTTT.

This clone was counted many times. The CDR3 bases are TGTGCCAGCAGCGTAGGGACAGGGGGCCTAGCGACTCCTGGGGCCAACGTCCTGACTTTC. This sequence encodes CASSVGTGGLATPGANVLTF. The chain carries TRBV9 and TRBJ2-6; TRBD1 agrees at 11 bases. The V gene's germline CDR1 is SGDLS and CDR2 YYNGEE. Losses at the gene ends were 0 bases for V and 2 bases for J; bases not matched to a gene: 10. CDR3 size: 20 residues.